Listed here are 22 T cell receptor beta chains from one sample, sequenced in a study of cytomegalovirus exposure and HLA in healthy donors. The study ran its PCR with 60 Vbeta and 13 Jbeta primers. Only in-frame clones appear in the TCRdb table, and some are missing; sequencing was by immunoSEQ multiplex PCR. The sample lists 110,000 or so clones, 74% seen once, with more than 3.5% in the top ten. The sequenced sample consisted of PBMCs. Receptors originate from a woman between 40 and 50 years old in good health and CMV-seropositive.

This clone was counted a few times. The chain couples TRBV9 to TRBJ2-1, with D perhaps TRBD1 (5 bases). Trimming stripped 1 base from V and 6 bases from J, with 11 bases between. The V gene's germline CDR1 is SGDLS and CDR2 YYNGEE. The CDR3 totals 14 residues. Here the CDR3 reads CASSVLGLPNEQFF. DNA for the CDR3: TGTGCCAGCAGCGTACTGGGGCTGCCCAATGAGCAGTTCTTC.

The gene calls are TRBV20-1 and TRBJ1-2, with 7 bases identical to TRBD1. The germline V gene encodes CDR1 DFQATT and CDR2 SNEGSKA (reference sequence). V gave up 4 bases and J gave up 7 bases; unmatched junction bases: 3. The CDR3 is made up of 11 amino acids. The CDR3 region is CSAKTGIGYTF. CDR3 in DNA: TGCAGTGCTAAGACAGGGATTGGCTACACCTTC.

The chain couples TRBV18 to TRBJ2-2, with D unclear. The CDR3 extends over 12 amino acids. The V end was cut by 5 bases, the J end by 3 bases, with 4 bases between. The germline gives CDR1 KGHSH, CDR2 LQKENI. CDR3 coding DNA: TGTGCCAGCTCATCCTACACCGGGGAGCTGTTTTTT. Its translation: CASSSYTGELFF.

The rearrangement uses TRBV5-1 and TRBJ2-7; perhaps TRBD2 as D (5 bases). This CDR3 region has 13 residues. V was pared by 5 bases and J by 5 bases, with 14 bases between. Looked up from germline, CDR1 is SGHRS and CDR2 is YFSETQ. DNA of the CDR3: TGCGCCAGCAGACTAAACCGGGGTAACGAGCAGTACTTC. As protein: CASRLNRGNEQYF. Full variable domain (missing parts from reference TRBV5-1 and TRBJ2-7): KAGVTQTPRYLIKTRGQQVTLSCSPISGHRSVSWYQQTPGQGLQFLFEYFSETQRNKGNFPGRFSGRQFSNSRSEMNVSTLELGDSALYLCASRLNRGNEQYFGPGTRLTVT.

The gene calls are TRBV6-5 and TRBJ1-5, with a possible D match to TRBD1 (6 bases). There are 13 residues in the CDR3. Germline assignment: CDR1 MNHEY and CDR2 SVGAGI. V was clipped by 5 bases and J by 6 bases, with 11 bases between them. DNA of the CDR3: TGTGCCAGCAGTAACAGGGTGGGTCAGCCCCAGCATTTT. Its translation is CASSNRVGQPQHF.

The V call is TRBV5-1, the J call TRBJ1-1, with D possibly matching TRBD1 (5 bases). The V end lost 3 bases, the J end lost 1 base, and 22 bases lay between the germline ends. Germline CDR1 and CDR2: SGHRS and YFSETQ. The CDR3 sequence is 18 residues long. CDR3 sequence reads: CASSYNTPMGLTNTEAFF. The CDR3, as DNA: TGCGCCAGCAGCTACAACACACCTATGGGACTGACGAACACTGAAGCTTTCTTT.

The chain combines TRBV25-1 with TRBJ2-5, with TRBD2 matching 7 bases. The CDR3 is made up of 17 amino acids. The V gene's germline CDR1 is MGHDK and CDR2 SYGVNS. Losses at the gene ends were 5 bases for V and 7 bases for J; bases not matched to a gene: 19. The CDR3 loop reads CASSNPGLGPSSGTQYF. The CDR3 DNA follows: TGTGCCAGCAGTAACCCCGGACTAGGACCATCCAGTGGGACCCAGTACTTC. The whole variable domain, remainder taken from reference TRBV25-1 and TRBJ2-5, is EADIYQTPRYLVIGTGKKITLECSQTMGHDKMYWYQQDPGMELHLIHYSYGVNSTEKGDLSSESTVSRIRTEHFPLTLESARPSHTSQYLCASSNPGLGPSSGTQYFGPGTRLLVL.

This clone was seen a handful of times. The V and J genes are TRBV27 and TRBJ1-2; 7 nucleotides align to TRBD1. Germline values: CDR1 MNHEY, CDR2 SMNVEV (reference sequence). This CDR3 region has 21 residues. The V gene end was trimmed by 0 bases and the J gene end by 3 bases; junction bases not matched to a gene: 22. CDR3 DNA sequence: TGTGCCAGCAGTTTATCCTCAGGGGGGACAGTCGAAAGGCTAGGGGACTATGGCTACACCTTC. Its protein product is CASSLSSGGTVERLGDYGYTF.

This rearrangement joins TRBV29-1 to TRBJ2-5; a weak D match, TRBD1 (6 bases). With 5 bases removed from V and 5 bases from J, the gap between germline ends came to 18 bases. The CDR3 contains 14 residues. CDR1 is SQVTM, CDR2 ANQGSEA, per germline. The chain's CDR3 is CSVLARTVRETQYF. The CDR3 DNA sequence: TGCAGCGTTCTAGCTCGGACAGTTCGGGAGACCCAGTACTTC.

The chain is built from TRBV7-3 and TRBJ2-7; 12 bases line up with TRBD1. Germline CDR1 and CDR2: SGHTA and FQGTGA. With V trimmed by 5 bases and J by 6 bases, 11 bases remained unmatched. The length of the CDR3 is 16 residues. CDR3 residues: CASSLEYGTGGGEQYF. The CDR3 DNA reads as TGTGCCAGCAGCCTAGAATACGGGACAGGGGGCGGCGAGCAGTACTTC.

The CDR3 spells CAISGGGSRETQYF. The CDR3 DNA is TGTGCCATCAGCGGGGGGGGTTCGAGAGAGACCCAGTACTTC. This rearrangement joins TRBV10-3 to TRBJ2-5, with 8 bases aligning to TRBD2. J gave up 4 bases and V 6 bases, and 7 bases lay outside the gene matches. Germline V gene lookup returns CDR1 ENHRY and CDR2 SYGVKD. The CDR3 covers 14 residues.

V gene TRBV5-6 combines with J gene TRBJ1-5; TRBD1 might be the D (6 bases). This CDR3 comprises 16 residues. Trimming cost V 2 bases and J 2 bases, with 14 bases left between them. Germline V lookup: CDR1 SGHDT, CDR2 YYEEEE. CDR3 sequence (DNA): TGTGCCAGCAGCTTTTTAGGACAGTCCGGCAATCAGCCCCAGCATTTT. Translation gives CASSFLGQSGNQPQHF.

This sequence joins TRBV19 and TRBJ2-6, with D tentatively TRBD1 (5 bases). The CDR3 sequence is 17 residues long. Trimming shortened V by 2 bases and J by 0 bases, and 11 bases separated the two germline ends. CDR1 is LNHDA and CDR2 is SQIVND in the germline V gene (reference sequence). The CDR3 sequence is CASSITGISSGANVLTF. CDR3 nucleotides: TGTGCCAGTAGTATAACAGGAATAAGCTCTGGGGCCAACGTCCTGACTTTC.

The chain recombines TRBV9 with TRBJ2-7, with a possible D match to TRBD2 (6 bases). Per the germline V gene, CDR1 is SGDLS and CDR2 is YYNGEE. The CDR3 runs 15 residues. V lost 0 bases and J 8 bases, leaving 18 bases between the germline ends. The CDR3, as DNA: TGTGCCAGCAGCGTAGCGGAAGGAGGGGAGTCCAAGCAGTACTTC. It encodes CASSVAEGGESKQYF.

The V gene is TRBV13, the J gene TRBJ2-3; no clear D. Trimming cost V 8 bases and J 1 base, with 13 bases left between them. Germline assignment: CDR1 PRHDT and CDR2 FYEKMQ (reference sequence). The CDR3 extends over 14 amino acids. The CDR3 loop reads CASALGRRTDTQYF. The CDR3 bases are TGTGCCAGCGCCTTGGGCAGACGCACAGATACGCAGTATTTT.

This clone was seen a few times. The CDR3 DNA reads as TGTGCCAGCAGCTTCGGGACAGGCAATCAGCCCCAGCATTTT. It yields the protein CASSFGTGNQPQHF. The chain couples TRBV7-8 to TRBJ1-5, with 7 bases that match TRBD1. CDR3 length: 14 residues. CDR1 SGHVS and CDR2 FQNEAQ come from the germline V gene. After removal of 3 bases from V and 2 bases from J, the junction contained 1 base not matched to a gene. Using reference TRBV7-8 and TRBJ1-5 for the parts outside the CDR3, the full variable domain is GAGVSQSPRYKVAKRGQDVALRCDPISGHVSLFWYQQALGQGPEFLTYFQNEAQLDKSGLPSDRFFAERPEGSVSTLKIQRTQQEDSAVYLCASSFGTGNQPQHFGDGTRLSIL.

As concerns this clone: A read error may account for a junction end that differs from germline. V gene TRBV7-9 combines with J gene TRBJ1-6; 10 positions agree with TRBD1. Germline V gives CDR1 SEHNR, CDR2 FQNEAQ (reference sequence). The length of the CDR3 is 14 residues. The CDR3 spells CSSSPGTGESPLHF. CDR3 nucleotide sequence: TGTTCCAGCAGCCCCGGGACAGGGGAATCACCCCTCCACTTT.

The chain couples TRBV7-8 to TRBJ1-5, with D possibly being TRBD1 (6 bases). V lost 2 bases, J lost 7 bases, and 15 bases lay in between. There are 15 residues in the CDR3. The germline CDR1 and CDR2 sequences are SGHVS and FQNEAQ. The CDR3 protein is CASSLQQGLGQPQHF. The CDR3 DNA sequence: TGTGCCAGCAGCTTACAGCAGGGGCTTGGGCAGCCCCAGCATTTT.

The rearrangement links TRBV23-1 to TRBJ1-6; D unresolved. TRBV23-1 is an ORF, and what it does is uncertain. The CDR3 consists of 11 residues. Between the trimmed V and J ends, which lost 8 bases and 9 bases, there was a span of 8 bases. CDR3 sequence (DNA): TGCGCCAGCCCCAAGCCTTCACCCCTCCACTTT. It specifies CASPKPSPLHF.

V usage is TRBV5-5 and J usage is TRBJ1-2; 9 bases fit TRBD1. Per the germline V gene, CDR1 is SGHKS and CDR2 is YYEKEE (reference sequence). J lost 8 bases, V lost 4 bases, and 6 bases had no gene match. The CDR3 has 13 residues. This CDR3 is CASSTGQGIGYTF. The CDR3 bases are TGTGCCAGCAGCACTGGACAGGGGATCGGCTACACCTTC.

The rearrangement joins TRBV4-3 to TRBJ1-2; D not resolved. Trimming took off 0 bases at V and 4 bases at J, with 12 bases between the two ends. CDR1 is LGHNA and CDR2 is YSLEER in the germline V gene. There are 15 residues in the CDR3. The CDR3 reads CASSQDSAGLYGYTF. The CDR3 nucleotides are TGCGCCAGCAGCCAAGATTCGGCAGGACTCTATGGCTACACCTTC.

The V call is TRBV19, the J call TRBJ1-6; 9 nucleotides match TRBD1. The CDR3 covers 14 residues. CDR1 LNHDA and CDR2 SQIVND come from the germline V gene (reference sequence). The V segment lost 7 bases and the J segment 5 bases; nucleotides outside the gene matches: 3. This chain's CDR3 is CASIGTGNNSPLHF. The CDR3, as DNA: TGTGCCAGTATAGGGACAGGGAATAATTCACCCCTCCACTTT. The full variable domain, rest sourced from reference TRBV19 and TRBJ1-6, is DGGITQSPKYLFRKEGQNVTLSCEQNLNHDAMYWYRQDPGQGLRLIYYSQIVNDFQKGDIAEGYSVSREKKESFPLTVTSAQKNPTAFYLCASIGTGNNSPLHFGNGTRLTVT.